This T cell receptor (beta chain) stems from a study of OX40 agonist ivuxolimab in advanced cancers. Only in-frame clones appear in the TCRdb table, and some are missing; sequencing was by immunoSEQ multiplex PCR. The table lists 20,000 or so clones, roughly 80% of them singletons. As to this clone: As yet, its antigen is unknown.

Study-wide points: Compared with CD4+, CD8+ T cells on average had more expanded clones. At 0.1-3.0 mg/kg, partial responders had clonal expansion among the lowest observed.

CDR1 is SQVTM and CDR2 is ANQGSEA in the germline V gene. V was shortened by 4 bases and J by 2 bases, with 15 bases between the two germline ends. This CDR3 has 14 amino acids. The clonotype comes from an adult with an advanced solid tumor such as melanoma, head and neck, liver or kidney cancer. The source was CD4+ or CD8+ T cells sorted from blood, collected in a trial of the OX40 agonist ivuxolimab. The rearrangement joins TRBV29-1 to TRBJ2-7; possibly TRBD1 for D (5 bases). CDR3 loop: CSVARGRVTYEQYF. The CDR3 DNA sequence: TGCAGCGTTGCAAGGGGCAGGGTGACCTACGAGCAGTACTTC.